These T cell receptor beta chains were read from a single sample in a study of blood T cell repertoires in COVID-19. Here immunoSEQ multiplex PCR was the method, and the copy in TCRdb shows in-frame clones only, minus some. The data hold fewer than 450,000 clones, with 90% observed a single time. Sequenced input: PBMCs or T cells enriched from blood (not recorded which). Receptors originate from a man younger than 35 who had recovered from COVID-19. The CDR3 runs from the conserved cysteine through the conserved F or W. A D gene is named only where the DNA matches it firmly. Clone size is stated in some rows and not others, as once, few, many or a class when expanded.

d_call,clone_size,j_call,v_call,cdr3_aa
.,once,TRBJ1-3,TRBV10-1,CASRGAPQGKSGNTIYF
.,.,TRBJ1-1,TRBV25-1,CASSESALGSLNTEAFF
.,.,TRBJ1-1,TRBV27,CASSFGLAGTEAFF
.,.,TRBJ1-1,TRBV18,CASSIDMNTEAFF
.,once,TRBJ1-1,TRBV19,CASMDGGLRTEAFF
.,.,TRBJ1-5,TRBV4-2,CASSQDRRGPQPQHF
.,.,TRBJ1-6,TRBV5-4,CASSLYSLLGSPLHF
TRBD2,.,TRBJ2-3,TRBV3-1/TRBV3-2,CASSRQHPTSGKTDTQYF
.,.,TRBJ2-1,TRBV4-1,CASSQVLEVSNNEQFF
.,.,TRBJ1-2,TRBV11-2,CASSLYTGSPGSGYTF